This TCR beta chain was sequenced in a study of blood T cell repertoires in COVID-19. Turning to the study itself: There were acute and convalescent COVID-19 samples, and they came from the United States, Italy and Spain. In each case, the material was cDNA or gDNA derived from T cells, B-cell-depleted T cells, or PBMCs.

V shed 3 bases and J shed 4 bases, with 6 bases lying between them. Germline values: CDR1 PRHDT, CDR2 FYEKMQ (reference sequence). This CDR3 is 12 amino acids long. Per the study methods: Reference gene primer amplification gave nucleated cell count estimates. Using immunoSEQ multiplex PCR, the repertoire was profiled, and TCRdb retains in-frame clones only, with some absent. V, J and clone size were drawn from that table, and D and trimming were deduced from the DNA. The data show under 350,000 clones, with 89% seen just once and approximately 2% held by the top ten. The sequencing sample was made of peripheral blood. This chain connects TRBV13 to TRBJ1-2; D is undetermined. The TCR comes from a man aged 50-59 years with acute or convalescent COVID-19. The CDR3 here is CASSFRVYGYTF. The CDR3 DNA follows: TGTGCCAGCAGCTTTCGAGTCTATGGCTACACCTTC. The full variable domain, completed using reference TRBV13 and TRBJ1-2, is AAGVIQSPRHLIKEKRETATLKCYPIPRHDTVYWYQQGPGQDPQFLISFYEKMQSDKGSIPDRFSAQQFSDYHSELNMSSLELGDSALYFCASSFRVYGYTFGSGTRLTVV.